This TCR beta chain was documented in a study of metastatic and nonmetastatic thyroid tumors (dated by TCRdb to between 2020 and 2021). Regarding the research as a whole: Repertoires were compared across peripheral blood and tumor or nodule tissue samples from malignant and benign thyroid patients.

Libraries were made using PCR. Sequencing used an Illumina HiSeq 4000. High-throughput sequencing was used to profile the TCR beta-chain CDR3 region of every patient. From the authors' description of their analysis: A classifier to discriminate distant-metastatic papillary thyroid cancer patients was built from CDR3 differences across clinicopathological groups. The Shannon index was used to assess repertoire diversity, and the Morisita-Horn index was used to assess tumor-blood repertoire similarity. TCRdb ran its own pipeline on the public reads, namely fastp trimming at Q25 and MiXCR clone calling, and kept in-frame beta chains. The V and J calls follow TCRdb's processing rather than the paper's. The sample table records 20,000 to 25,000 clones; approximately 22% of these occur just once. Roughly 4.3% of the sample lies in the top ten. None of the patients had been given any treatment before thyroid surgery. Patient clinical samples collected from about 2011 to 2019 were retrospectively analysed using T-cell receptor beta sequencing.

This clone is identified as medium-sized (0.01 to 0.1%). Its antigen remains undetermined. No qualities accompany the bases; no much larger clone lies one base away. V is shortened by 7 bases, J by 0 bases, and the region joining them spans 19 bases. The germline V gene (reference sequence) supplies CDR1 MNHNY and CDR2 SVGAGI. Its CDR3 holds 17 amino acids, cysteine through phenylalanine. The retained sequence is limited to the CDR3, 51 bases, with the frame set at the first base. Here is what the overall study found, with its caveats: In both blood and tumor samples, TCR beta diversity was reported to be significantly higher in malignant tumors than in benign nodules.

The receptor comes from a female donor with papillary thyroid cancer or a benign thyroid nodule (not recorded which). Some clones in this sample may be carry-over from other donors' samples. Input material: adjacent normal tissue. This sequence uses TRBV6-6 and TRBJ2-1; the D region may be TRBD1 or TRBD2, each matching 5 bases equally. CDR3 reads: CASTPPVGPSSYNEQFF. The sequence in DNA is TGTGCCAGCACCCCGCCCGTGGGACCGAGCTCCTACAATGAGCAGTTCTTC.